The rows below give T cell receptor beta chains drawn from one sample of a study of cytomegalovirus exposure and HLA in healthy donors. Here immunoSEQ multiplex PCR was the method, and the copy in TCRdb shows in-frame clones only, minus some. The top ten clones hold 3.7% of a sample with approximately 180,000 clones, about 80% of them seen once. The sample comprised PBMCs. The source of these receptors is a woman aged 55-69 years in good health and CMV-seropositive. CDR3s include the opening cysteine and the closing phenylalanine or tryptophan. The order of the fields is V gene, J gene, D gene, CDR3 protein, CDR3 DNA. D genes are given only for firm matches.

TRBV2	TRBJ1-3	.	CASSELGQHSGNTIYF	TGTGCCAGCAGTGAACTTGGACAGCACTCTGGAAACACCATATATTTT
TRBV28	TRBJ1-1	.	CASSSYTGYHTEAFF	TGTGCCAGCAGTTCTTATACAGGGTATCACACTGAAGCTTTCTTT
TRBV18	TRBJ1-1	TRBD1	CASSPSSTGRGAFF	TGTGCCAGCTCACCAAGTTCGACAGGGCGAGGCGCTTTCTTT
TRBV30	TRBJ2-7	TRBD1	CAWTRGRFDKSYEQYF	TGTGCCTGGACTAGGGGGCGATTTGATAAATCCTACGAGCAGTACTTC
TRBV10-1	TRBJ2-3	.	CASSEQAGLTDTQYF	TGCGCCAGCAGTGAGCAGGCGGGGCTCACAGATACGCAGTATTTT
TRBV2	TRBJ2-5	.	CASSEARGGQETQYF	TGTGCCAGCAGTGAAGCGAGGGGGGGGCAAGAGACCCAGTACTTC
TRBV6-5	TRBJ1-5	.	CASQRGGDGQPQHF	TGTGCCAGCCAAAGGGGGGGAGACGGTCAGCCCCAGCATTTT
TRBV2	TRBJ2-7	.	CASSEQGFNEQYF	TGTGCCAGCAGTGAACAGGGGTTCAACGAGCAGTACTTC
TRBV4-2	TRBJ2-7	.	CASSQDLARYEQYF	TGTGCCAGCAGCCAAGACCTAGCGAGATACGAGCAGTACTTC
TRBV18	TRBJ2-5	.	CASSPLKGGQETQYF	TGTGCCAGCTCACCACTGAAGGGAGGCCAAGAGACCCAGTACTTC